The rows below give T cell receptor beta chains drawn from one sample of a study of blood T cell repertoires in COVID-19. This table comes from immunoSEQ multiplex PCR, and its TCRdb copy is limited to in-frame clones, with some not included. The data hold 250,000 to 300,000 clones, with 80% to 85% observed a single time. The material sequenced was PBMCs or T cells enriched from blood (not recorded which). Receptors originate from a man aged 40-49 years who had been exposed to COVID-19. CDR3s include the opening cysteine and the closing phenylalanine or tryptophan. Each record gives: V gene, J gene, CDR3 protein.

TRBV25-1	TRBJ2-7	CASSEAGQGSWEQYF
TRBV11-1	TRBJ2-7	CASSLALAGMTPRYEQYF
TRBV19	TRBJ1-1	CASKQGDTEAFF
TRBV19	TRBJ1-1	CASSSFKNTEAFF
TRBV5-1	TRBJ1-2	CASSPRVKQVNYGYTF
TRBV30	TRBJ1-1	CAWSVLQGDTEAFF
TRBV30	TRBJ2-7	CAWSGLAGIRDEQYF
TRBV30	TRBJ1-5	CAWRKGDYQPQHF
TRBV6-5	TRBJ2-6	CASFKSGANVLTF
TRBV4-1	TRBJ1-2	CASSQEVDGQVTNYGYTF
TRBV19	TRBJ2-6	CASENSRRFLYSGANVLTF
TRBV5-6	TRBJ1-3	CASSLELDTIYF